This T cell receptor beta chain was retrieved from a study of OX40 agonist ivuxolimab in advanced cancers. Study background: In this cohort, patients received ivuxolimab, an agonistic anti-OX40 (CD134) antibody. Ivuxolimab was delivered to patients intravenously every 2 weeks at doses spanning 0.01 to 10 mg/kg. There were three patients with partial responses, one having hepatocellular carcinoma and two cutaneous melanoma.

Autoimmune disease history or systemic immunosuppression disqualified patients. Measured with immunoSEQ multiplex PCR; TCRdb has only the in-frame clones, and not every one. This sample carries approximately 77,000 clones, 80% to 95% of them seen once, and the ten largest clones take less than 0.35%. Germline V gene data show CDR1 as SGHRS and CDR2 as YFSETQ. This CDR3 has 15 amino acids. V gave up 0 bases and J gave up 3 bases, with 7 bases separating them. J is TRBJ1-6 and V is TRBV5-1; tentatively, D is TRBD1 (6 bases). This TCR came from an adult with an advanced solid tumor such as melanoma, head and neck, liver or kidney cancer. The material was CD4+ or CD8+ T cells sorted from blood, obtained in a trial of the OX40 agonist ivuxolimab. The CDR3 coding sequence is TGCGCCAGCAGCTTGGAAGGGGGCTATAATTCACCCCTCCACTTT. Encoded protein: CASSLEGGYNSPLHF.